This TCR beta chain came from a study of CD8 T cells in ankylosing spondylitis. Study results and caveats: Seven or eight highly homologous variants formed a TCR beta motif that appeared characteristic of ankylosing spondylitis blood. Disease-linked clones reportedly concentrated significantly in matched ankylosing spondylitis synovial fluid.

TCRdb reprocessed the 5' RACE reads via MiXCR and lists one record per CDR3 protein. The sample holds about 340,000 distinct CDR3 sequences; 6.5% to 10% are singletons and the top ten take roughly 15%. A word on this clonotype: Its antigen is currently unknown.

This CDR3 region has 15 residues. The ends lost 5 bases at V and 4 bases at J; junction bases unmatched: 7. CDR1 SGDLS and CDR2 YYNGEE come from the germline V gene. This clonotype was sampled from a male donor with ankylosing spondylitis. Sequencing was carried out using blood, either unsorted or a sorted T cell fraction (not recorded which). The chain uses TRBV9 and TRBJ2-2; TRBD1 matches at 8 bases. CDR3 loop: CASRRQGTATGELFF. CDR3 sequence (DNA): TGTGCCAGCAGGCGACAGGGGACGGCCACCGGGGAGCTGTTTTTT.